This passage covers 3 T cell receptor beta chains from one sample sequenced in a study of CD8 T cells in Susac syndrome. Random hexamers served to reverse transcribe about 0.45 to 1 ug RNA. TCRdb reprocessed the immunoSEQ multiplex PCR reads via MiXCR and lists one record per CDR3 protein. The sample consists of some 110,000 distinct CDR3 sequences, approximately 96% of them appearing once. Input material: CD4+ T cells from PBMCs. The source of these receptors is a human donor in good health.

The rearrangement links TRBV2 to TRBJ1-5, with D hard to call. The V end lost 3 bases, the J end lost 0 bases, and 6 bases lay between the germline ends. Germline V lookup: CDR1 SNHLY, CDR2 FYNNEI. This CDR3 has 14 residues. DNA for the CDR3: TGTGCCAGCAGTGACAGTTATAGCAATCAGCCCCAGCATTTT. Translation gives CASSDSYSNQPQHF.

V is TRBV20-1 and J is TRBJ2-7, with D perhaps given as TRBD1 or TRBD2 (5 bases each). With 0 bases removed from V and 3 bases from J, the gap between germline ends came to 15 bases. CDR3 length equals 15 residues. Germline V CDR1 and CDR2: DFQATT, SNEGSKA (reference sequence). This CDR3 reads CSARDLQGAHYEQYF. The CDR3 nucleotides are TGCAGTGCTAGAGATTTGCAGGGAGCTCACTACGAGCAGTACTTC.

CDR3 sequence: CASNAGRSTEAFF. CDR3 bases: TGTGCCAGTAACGCAGGGAGGTCCACTGAAGCTTTCTTT. The rearrangement joins TRBV19 to TRBJ1-1; possible D gene TRBD1, 5 bases. The CDR3 has 13 amino acids. CDR1 is LNHDA, CDR2 SQIVND, per germline (reference sequence). V was shortened by 7 bases and J by 4 bases, with 13 bases between the two germline ends.